This T cell receptor (beta chain) was retrieved from a study of blood T cell repertoires in COVID-19 (dated by TCRdb to the early 2020s). About the study as a whole: The collaborator samples originated in the United States, Italy and Spain and spanned the acute and convalescent phases of COVID-19. The material from the prospective study consisted of cDNA or gDNA derived from T cells, B-cell-depleted T cells, or PBMCs. Subjects who had been exposed to COVID-19, were actively infected with it, or had recovered from it provided the deeply sampled blood TCRbeta repertoires that made up the dataset. The repertoires were released in a freely available public database meant as a resource for research on the immune response to SARS-CoV-2. Samples came from the ongoing ImmuneRACE study (first 160 participants) plus 1,254 subjects from 6 global collaborators. Nearly every sample came with metadata listing a de-identified subject ID, COVID-19 status, age in years and sex. Where available, HLA class I and class II types were obtained from metadata supplied by the sample provider rather than from assay-based typing. Study-wide findings and limitations: How much clinical and demographic metadata was included differed by source and by participant, and the metadata was provided uncurated.

Trimmed from V: 3 bases; trimmed from J: 7 bases; junction bases lacking a gene match: 3. CDR1 and CDR2 (PRHDT, FYEKMQ) derive from the germline V gene (reference sequence). The CDR3, from cysteine to phenylalanine, totals 14 residues. Kept here is only the CDR3 DNA, which spans 42 bases and is read in frame from base 1. The collaborating institutions used their own protocols to collect whole blood in K2EDTA tubes. For TCRbeta analysis, collaborators shipped samples as frozen whole blood, isolated PBMCs, or DNA extracted from either of those sample types. This clone was detected only once. The clone's antigen remains unknown. One base away there is no much larger clone; base qualities are not given. The immunoSEQ Assay, a bias-controlled multiplex PCR, was used to amplify TCRbeta CDR3 regions from genomic DNA. The paper's data handling went like this. The number of nucleated cells in each sample was estimated by amplification of reference gene primers within the assay. To quantify the absolute abundance of each unique TCRbeta CDR3 rearrangement, sequence reads were collapsed and filtered. For each sample, productive Simpson clonality was calculated by taking the square root of Simpson's diversity index across productive rearrangements. Entries here come from immuneACCESS through TCRdb and include only in-frame sequences with V and J called. Some clones fail to appear in such tables; in the studies checked, an unresolved V gene covers under half of the shortfall, and the cause of the remainder is unknown. The V and J calls and the clone size are those of that table, but D and trimming were determined from the DNA. Counted in this sample were 360,000 or so clones; roughly 90% of them appeared once. The ten biggest clones cover 6% to 7.5% of the sample.

Sequences were obtained from peripheral blood. Rearrangement joined TRBV13 to TRBJ1-4; 9 bases in between match TRBD1. The TCR was taken from a young man with active or convalescent COVID-19. Read as DNA, the sequence is TGTGCCAGCAGCTTGGACAGGGGAGGTGAAAAACTGTTTTTT. The encoded protein is CASSLDRGGEKLFF. With the portions outside the CDR3 filled from the reference TRBV13 and TRBJ1-4 genes, the complete variable region becomes AAGVIQSPRHLIKEKRETATLKCYPIPRHDTVYWYQQGPGQDPQFLISFYEKMQSDKGSIPDRFSAQQFSDYHSELNMSSLELGDSALYFCASSLDRGGEKLFFGSGTQLSVL.